The 5 T cell receptor beta chains presented below share a single source sample, sequenced in a study of blood T cell repertoires in COVID-19. Assay: immunoSEQ multiplex PCR; the TCRdb copy retains only in-frame clones and omits some. Of under 130,000 clones listed, 84% are singletons. What was sequenced was peripheral blood. Every receptor here comes from a human donor in a cohort sampled during active COVID-19.

The chain combines TRBV13 with TRBJ2-5; possible D gene TRBD1, 8 bases. Germline lookup yields CDR1 PRHDT and CDR2 FYEKMQ (reference sequence). There are 17 residues in the CDR3. V gave up 5 bases and J gave up 5 bases, with 24 bases separating them. The CDR3 reads CASSISKTGEGKETQYF. CDR3 DNA: TGTGCCAGCAGCATAAGCAAGACAGGGGAGGGAAAGGAGACCCAGTACTTC. Using reference TRBV13 and TRBJ2-5 for the parts outside the CDR3, the full variable domain is AAGVIQSPRHLIKEKRETATLKCYPIPRHDTVYWYQQGPGQDPQFLISFYEKMQSDKGSIPDRFSAQQFSDYHSELNMSSLELGDSALYFCASSISKTGEGKETQYFGPGTRLLVL.

This rearrangement joins TRBV7-9 to TRBJ2-1; 8 nucleotides line up with TRBD1. CDR1 is SEHNR and CDR2 is FQNEAQ in the germline V gene (reference sequence). Unmatched junction bases numbered 7, after V lost 3 bases and J lost 15 bases. CDR3 length: 12 amino acids. The chain's CDR3 is CASSFRTGWVFF. The CDR3, as DNA: TGTGCCAGCAGCTTTCGGACAGGGTGGGTGTTCTTC.

This clone showed up just a few times. The chain employs TRBV11-2 and TRBJ2-3, with TRBD2 as a possible D gene (5 bases). The germline V gene encodes CDR1 SGHAT and CDR2 FQNNGV. Trimming pared 2 bases from V and 0 bases from J, leaving 15 bases between. The CDR3 runs to 17 residues. CDR3 nucleotide sequence: TGTGCCAGCAGCTTAACAGCCCCGACTACTAGCACAGATACGCAGTATTTT. This encodes CASSLTAPTTSTDTQYF.

V is TRBV7-9 and J is TRBJ1-4; 7 bases agree with TRBD1. Trimming cost V 4 bases and J 8 bases; bases outside gene matches: 13. Germline V lookup: CDR1 SEHNR, CDR2 FQNEAQ (reference sequence). This CDR3 is 16 amino acids long. The CDR3 DNA sequence: TGTGCCAGCAGCTGGGGATTAGGGGGCTCAGGAGAAAAACTGTTTTTT. Translated, it gives CASSWGLGGSGEKLFF.

The chain combines TRBV2 with TRBJ1-2; 9 bases are a match to TRBD1. Trimming took 6 bases from V and 5 from J; bases not matched to a gene: 19. Germline V lookup: CDR1 SNHLY, CDR2 FYNNEI. CDR3 length equals 18 residues. The CDR3 protein is CASRTGTGTLKGIYGYTF. CDR3 DNA sequence: TGTGCCAGCAGGACCGGGACAGGGACTTTGAAGGGGATTTATGGCTACACCTTC.